The 14 T cell receptor beta chains in this list originate from one sample, sequenced in a study of OX40 agonist ivuxolimab in advanced cancers. Some clones are missing from TCRdb's copy, which holds only in-frame ones; the method was immunoSEQ multiplex PCR. The table shows tens of thousands of clones, with about 86% occurring only once. The specimen comprised CD4+ or CD8+ T cells sorted from blood, sampled in a trial of the OX40 agonist ivuxolimab. All receptors come from an adult with an advanced solid tumor such as melanoma, head and neck, liver or kidney cancer.

The V gene is TRBV27, the J gene TRBJ1-6; the D gene is possibly TRBD1 (5 bases). Germline CDR1 and CDR2: MNHEY and SMNVEV (reference sequence). V lost 0 bases to trimming and J lost 13 bases, with 19 bases between them. The CDR3 spans 16 residues. The CDR3 nucleotides read TGTGCCAGCAGTTTATCGGCGGGCGGGGGAGGTGGGCCCCTCCACTTT. Encoded protein: CASSLSAGGGGGPLHF.

V is TRBV28 and J is TRBJ1-2; D is unclear. CDR1 and CDR2 from the germline V gene are MDHEN and SYDVKM. With 5 bases removed from V and 5 bases from J, the gap between germline ends came to 6 bases. The CDR3 covers 11 residues. The CDR3: CASSRWYGYTF. The CDR3 nucleotides are TGTGCCAGCAGTAGGTGGTATGGCTACACCTTC.

The chain carries TRBV7-3 and TRBJ1-2, with TRBD1 as a possible D gene (6 bases). V was clipped by 4 bases and J by 8 bases, with 11 bases between them. The CDR3 runs 12 residues. Per the germline V gene, CDR1 is SGHTA and CDR2 is FQGTGA. In nucleotides, the CDR3 is TGTGCCAGCAGCTCAACAGGGTCAGGCTACACCTTC. Protein: CASSSTGSGYTF.

The chain is built from TRBV25-1 and TRBJ1-4; D not certain. The V end was cut by 3 bases, the J end by 0 bases, with 11 bases between. CDR3 length: 16 amino acids. The germline V gene encodes CDR1 MGHDK and CDR2 SYGVNS. The chain's CDR3 is CASSDHWPATNEKLFF. The CDR3 nucleotides read TGTGCCAGCAGTGATCATTGGCCGGCAACTAATGAAAAACTGTTTTTT.

The genes are TRBV6-1 and TRBJ1-4, with D possibly TRBD1 on 5 matching bases. From germline, CDR1 is MNHNS and CDR2 SASEGT. Trimming pared 8 bases from V and 7 bases from J, leaving 17 bases between. The CDR3 is made up of 14 amino acids. The CDR3 DNA sequence: TGTGCCAGCGCCAGGGACCGGTCATTTGAAAAACTGTTTTTT. Amino acids: CASARDRSFEKLFF.

The chain uses TRBV2 and TRBJ1-6; D remains unclear. CDR1 is SNHLY, CDR2 FYNNEI, per germline. The germline V and J ends were trimmed by 1 base and 9 bases, with 7 bases remaining between them. This CDR3 is 13 amino acids long. The CDR3 sequence: CASSEGLGSPLHF. The CDR3 nucleotides read TGTGCCAGCAGTGAAGGGCTGGGTTCACCCCTCCACTTT.

The V and J genes are TRBV7-2 and TRBJ1-1; D is ambiguous. V was shortened by 0 bases and J by 1 base, with 6 bases between the two germline ends. Germline-derived CDR1 and CDR2 are SGHTA and FQGNSA. The CDR3 length is 14 residues. CDR3 in amino acids: CASSLAVGNTEAFF. In nucleotides, the CDR3 is TGTGCCAGCAGCTTAGCTGTGGGGAACACTGAAGCTTTCTTT. The full variable domain, with the rest looked up from reference TRBV7-2 and TRBJ1-1, is GAGVSQSPSNKVTEKGKDVELRCDPISGHTALYWYRQSLGQGLEFLIYFQGNSAPDKSGLPSDRFSAERTGGSVSTLTIQRTQQEDSAVYLCASSLAVGNTEAFFGQGTRLTVV.

V gene TRBV29-1 combines with J gene TRBJ2-3, with 7 bases aligning to TRBD2. Germline CDR1 is SQVTM and CDR2 is ANQGSEA. The CDR3 extends over 14 amino acids. V lost 6 bases and J lost 2; bases outside the gene matches: 8. CDR3 nucleotide sequence: TGCAGCGTAGACGGGGGGACTAACACAGATACGCAGTATTTT. Translated: CSVDGGTNTDTQYF.

This clone was observed a few times. The rearrangement uses TRBV4-1 and TRBJ2-2, with D unclear. Deletions cut 5 bases from V and 7 bases from J, with 8 bases between. CDR3 length: 12 amino acids. Germline CDR1 is MGHRA and CDR2 is YSYEKL. The CDR3, as DNA: TGCGCCAGCAGCGTAATTGTCGGGGAGCTGTTTTTT. This gives the protein CASSVIVGELFF.

This clone showed up just a few times. The chain combines TRBV25-1 with TRBJ1-1; 9 bases map to TRBD1. The CDR3 totals 15 residues. Germline V gives CDR1 MGHDK, CDR2 SYGVNS. V was clipped by 3 bases and J by 8 bases; unmatched bases: 10. For the CDR3, the DNA is TGTGCCAGCAGTGAGCCGGGACAGGGTGACCGGGAAGCTTTCTTT. It encodes CASSEPGQGDREAFF.

V usage is TRBV30 and J usage is TRBJ1-4, with D unclear. The CDR3 sequence is 12 residues long. Germline V gene data show CDR1 as GTSNPN and CDR2 as SVGIG (reference sequence). V lost 7 bases and J 8 bases, leaving 14 bases between the germline ends. CDR3 residues: CAFTLTGEKLFF. CDR3 sequence (DNA): TGTGCCTTCACTCTAACTGGAGAAAAACTGTTTTTT. The full variable domain, in which reference TRBV30 and TRBJ1-4 provide the parts outside the CDR3, is SQTIHQWPATLVQPVGSPLSLECTVEGTSNPNLYWYRQAAGRGLQLLFYSVGIGQISSEVPQNLSASRPQDRQFILSSKKLLLSDSGFYLCAFTLTGEKLFFGSGTQLSVL.

The CDR3 spells CASSNCLKGRGNQPQHF. The CDR3 DNA reads as TGTGCCAGCAGCAATTGTCTCAAGGGGAGGGGCAATCAGCCCCAGCATTTT. V is TRBV21-1 and J is TRBJ1-5. TRBV21-1 is shown as a pseudogene. This CDR3 is built from 17 residues.

The chain couples TRBV7-9 to TRBJ1-1; D is unclear. V gave up 0 bases and J gave up 1 base, with 9 bases separating them. Germline V gene lookup returns CDR1 SEHNR and CDR2 FQNEAQ (reference sequence). CDR3 size: 15 residues. The CDR3 region is CASSLAGRRNTEAFF. CDR3 sequence (DNA): TGTGCCAGCAGCTTAGCGGGCAGGAGGAACACTGAAGCTTTCTTT. Variable domain in full (rest from reference TRBV7-9 and TRBJ1-1): DTGVSQNPRHKITKRGQNVTFRCDPISEHNRLYWYRQTLGQGPEFLTYFQNEAQLEKSRLLSDRFSAERPKGSFSTLEIQRTEQGDSAMYLCASSLAGRRNTEAFFGQGTRLTVV.

V usage is TRBV19 and J usage is TRBJ1-1; 7 positions match TRBD1. The CDR3 has 14 residues. The germline gives CDR1 LNHDA, CDR2 SQIVND (reference sequence). V lost 3 bases, J lost 4 bases, and 5 bases stayed unmatched. The CDR3 DNA is TGTGCCAGTAGTATCCAGGGGGTGGGCACTGAAGCTTTCTTT. It yields the protein CASSIQGVGTEAFF.